This is a list of T cell receptor beta chains from one sample in a study of identical twins. TCRdb reprocessed the 5' RACE reads with MiXCR, giving one entry per CDR3 protein. The repertoire holds roughly 240,000 distinct CDR3 sequences, 6% to 8% seen once, with over 5% in the top ten. These data also formed part of another study, on yellow fever vaccine responses in identical twins.

The specimen sequenced was CD8+ T cells sorted from blood. These receptors all stem from a woman aged 18-30 years in good health. Each CDR3 is given with its conserved first and last residue. A D gene is named only where the DNA matches it firmly. Clone size is given for some rows only: seen once, a few or many times, or a class if the clone is expanded.

d_gene: .; j_gene: TRBJ2-1; v_gene: TRBV6-2/TRBV6-3; abundance: few; CDR3aa: CASSSWAGPKLYNEQFF; CDR3nt: TGTGCCAGCAGTTCATGGGCAGGCCCCAAGCTCTACAATGAGCAGTTCTTC
d_gene: TRBD1; j_gene: TRBJ2-2; v_gene: TRBV10-3; abundance: .; CDR3aa: CAINPRTGGTGELFF; CDR3nt: TGTGCCATCAACCCTCGGACAGGGGGCACCGGGGAGCTGTTTTTT
d_gene: .; j_gene: TRBJ2-3; v_gene: TRBV7-9; abundance: many; CDR3aa: CASSSHSTDTQYF; CDR3nt: TGTGCCAGCAGCTCGCACAGCACAGATACGCAGTATTTT
d_gene: TRBD2; j_gene: TRBJ2-2; v_gene: TRBV28; abundance: few; CDR3aa: CASRPRTSGSQTGELFF; CDR3nt: TGTGCCAGCAGGCCCCGGACTAGCGGGAGTCAAACCGGGGAGCTGTTTTTT
d_gene: .; j_gene: TRBJ2-1; v_gene: TRBV3-1; abundance: few; CDR3aa: CASSQDSAPYNEQFF; CDR3nt: TGTGCCAGCAGCCAAGATAGCGCGCCCTACAATGAGCAGTTCTTC
d_gene: .; j_gene: TRBJ2-7; v_gene: TRBV5-1; abundance: few; CDR3aa: CASSLVGPAGYEQYF; CDR3nt: TGCGCCAGCAGCTTGGTGGGCCCAGCGGGCTACGAGCAGTACTTC
d_gene: TRBD2; j_gene: TRBJ2-4; v_gene: TRBV24-1; abundance: .; CDR3aa: CATSDSRDYMYF; CDR3nt: TGTGCCACCAGTGATTCACGGGACTATATGTACTTC
d_gene: TRBD2; j_gene: TRBJ2-1; v_gene: TRBV6-5; abundance: many; CDR3aa: CASSYVAGLYNEQFF; CDR3nt: TGTGCCAGCAGTTACGTAGCGGGTCTCTACAATGAGCAGTTCTTC
d_gene: .; j_gene: TRBJ2-7; v_gene: TRBV20-1; abundance: many; CDR3aa: CSACVADSYEQYF; CDR3nt: TGCAGTGCGTGCGTCGCAGACTCATACGAGCAGTACTTC
d_gene: TRBD2; j_gene: TRBJ2-3; v_gene: TRBV13; abundance: few; CDR3aa: CASSLTSGRDTQYF; CDR3nt: TGTGCCAGCAGCTTAACTAGCGGGAGGGATACGCAGTATTTT
d_gene: .; j_gene: TRBJ1-2; v_gene: TRBV2; abundance: few; CDR3aa: CASKFGDRGYTF; CDR3nt: TGTGCCAGCAAGTTCGGTGACAGAGGCTACACCTTC
d_gene: .; j_gene: TRBJ2-4; v_gene: TRBV7-8; abundance: many; CDR3aa: CASSLGRGAKNIQYF; CDR3nt: TGTGCCAGCAGCTTAGGAAGGGGAGCCAAAAACATTCAGTACTTC
d_gene: .; j_gene: TRBJ2-7; v_gene: TRBV2; abundance: few; CDR3aa: CASSDRGSSYEQYF; CDR3nt: TGTGCCAGCAGTGATCGCGGCTCCTCCTACGAGCAGTACTTC
d_gene: TRBD1; j_gene: TRBJ2-1; v_gene: TRBV7-6; abundance: .; CDR3aa: CASSSTRGLYNEQFF; CDR3nt: TGTGCCAGCAGCTCCACTAGGGGGCTCTACAATGAGCAGTTCTTC
d_gene: .; j_gene: TRBJ1-6; v_gene: TRBV3-1; abundance: many; CDR3aa: CASSQDRAPRGNSPLHF; CDR3nt: TGTGCCAGCAGCCAAGATAGGGCTCCACGAGGTAATTCACCCCTCCACTTT
d_gene: .; j_gene: TRBJ1-1; v_gene: TRBV10-2; abundance: few; CDR3aa: CASSRGELNTEAFF; CDR3nt: TGCGCCAGCAGCCGGGGTGAACTGAACACTGAAGCTTTCTTT
d_gene: .; j_gene: TRBJ2-1; v_gene: TRBV29-1; abundance: .; CDR3aa: CSYEGAYDSSYNEQFF; CDR3nt: TGCAGCTACGAAGGGGCTTATGATAGCTCCTACAATGAGCAGTTCTTC
d_gene: TRBD1; j_gene: TRBJ1-2; v_gene: TRBV24-1; abundance: .; CDR3aa: CATSPRDSRYGYTF; CDR3nt: TGTGCCACCAGCCCTAGGGACAGTCGGTATGGCTACACCTTC
d_gene: .; j_gene: TRBJ2-1; v_gene: TRBV28; abundance: many; CDR3aa: CASSFKANEQFF; CDR3nt: TGTGCCAGCAGTTTTAAGGCTAATGAGCAGTTCTTC
d_gene: TRBD1; j_gene: TRBJ1-5; v_gene: TRBV9; abundance: .; CDR3aa: CASSKGDGGQGSQPQHF; CDR3nt: TGTGCCAGCAGCAAAGGGGATGGGGGACAGGGTAGTCAGCCCCAGCATTTT
d_gene: .; j_gene: TRBJ2-2; v_gene: TRBV10-3; abundance: many; CDR3aa: CAISGGPAGTGELFF; CDR3nt: TGTGCCATCAGTGGGGGGCCCGCTGGCACCGGGGAGCTGTTTTTT
d_gene: .; j_gene: TRBJ2-1; v_gene: TRBV4-1; abundance: .; CDR3aa: CASSQDLDNEQLF; CDR3nt: TGCGCCAGCAGCCAAGATCTGGACAATGAGCAGTTGTTC
d_gene: .; j_gene: TRBJ1-4; v_gene: TRBV7-9; abundance: many; CDR3aa: CASSQGGEKLFF; CDR3nt: TGTGCCAGCAGCCAAGGGGGTGAAAAACTGTTTTTT
d_gene: TRBD1; j_gene: TRBJ1-5; v_gene: TRBV15; abundance: few; CDR3aa: CATSSIQGEVGQPQHF; CDR3nt: TGTGCCACCAGCAGTATCCAGGGGGAAGTGGGTCAGCCCCAGCATTTT
d_gene: TRBD2; j_gene: TRBJ2-2; v_gene: TRBV25-1; abundance: .; CDR3aa: CASSLTRDYSKANTGELFF; CDR3nt: TGTGCCAGCAGCCTAACGAGGGACTACAGTAAAGCGAACACCGGGGAGCTGTTTTTT
d_gene: TRBD1; j_gene: TRBJ2-7; v_gene: TRBV7-9; abundance: .; CDR3aa: CASSQGGQGAYEQYF; CDR3nt: TGTGCCAGCAGCCAGGGGGGACAGGGGGCCTACGAGCAGTACTTC
d_gene: TRBD2; j_gene: TRBJ2-5; v_gene: TRBV2; abundance: few; CDR3aa: CASSQVSGRGETQYF; CDR3nt: TGTGCCAGCAGTCAAGTAAGCGGGAGAGGAGAGACCCAGTACTTC
d_gene: .; j_gene: TRBJ1-5; v_gene: TRBV28; abundance: few; CDR3aa: CASSPRTGTWNQPQHF; CDR3nt: TGTGCCAGCAGTCCGCGCACAGGGACTTGGAATCAGCCCCAGCATTTT
d_gene: .; j_gene: TRBJ2-3; v_gene: TRBV6-5; abundance: .; CDR3aa: CASSYRSGLYTDTQYF; CDR3nt: TGTGCCAGCAGTTATAGGAGCGGGCTGTACACAGATACGCAGTATTTT
d_gene: .; j_gene: TRBJ2-5; v_gene: TRBV12-3/TRBV12-4; abundance: .; CDR3aa: CASSLARDNQETQYF; CDR3nt: TGTGCCAGCAGTTTAGCCCGGGACAACCAAGAGACCCAGTACTTC
d_gene: .; j_gene: TRBJ2-3; v_gene: TRBV5-1; abundance: few; CDR3aa: CASSFRRDTDTQYF; CDR3nt: TGCGCCAGCAGCTTTCGGCGTGACACAGATACGCAGTATTTT
d_gene: TRBD1; j_gene: TRBJ2-5; v_gene: TRBV7-2; abundance: .; CDR3aa: CASSLAGQGAQETQYF; CDR3nt: TGTGCCAGCAGCTTAGCCGGACAGGGAGCCCAAGAGACCCAGTACTTC
d_gene: .; j_gene: TRBJ2-1; v_gene: TRBV4-2; abundance: many; CDR3aa: CASSQDWSTDEQFF; CDR3nt: TGTGCCAGCAGCCAAGACTGGTCTACGGATGAGCAGTTCTTC
d_gene: .; j_gene: TRBJ2-1; v_gene: TRBV9; abundance: medium-sized; CDR3aa: CASSVLSGGRQNEQFF; CDR3nt: TGTGCCAGCAGCGTCCTTAGCGGAGGCCGCCAGAATGAGCAGTTCTTC
d_gene: .; j_gene: TRBJ2-2; v_gene: TRBV6-4; abundance: .; CDR3aa: CASSATWWDTNTGELFF; CDR3nt: TGTGCCAGCAGTGCTACTTGGTGGGATACGAACACCGGGGAGCTGTTTTTT
d_gene: .; j_gene: TRBJ2-1; v_gene: TRBV7-9; abundance: .; CDR3aa: CASSLAPSGDYNEQFF; CDR3nt: TGTGCCAGCAGCTTAGCGCCAAGCGGAGATTACAATGAGCAGTTCTTC